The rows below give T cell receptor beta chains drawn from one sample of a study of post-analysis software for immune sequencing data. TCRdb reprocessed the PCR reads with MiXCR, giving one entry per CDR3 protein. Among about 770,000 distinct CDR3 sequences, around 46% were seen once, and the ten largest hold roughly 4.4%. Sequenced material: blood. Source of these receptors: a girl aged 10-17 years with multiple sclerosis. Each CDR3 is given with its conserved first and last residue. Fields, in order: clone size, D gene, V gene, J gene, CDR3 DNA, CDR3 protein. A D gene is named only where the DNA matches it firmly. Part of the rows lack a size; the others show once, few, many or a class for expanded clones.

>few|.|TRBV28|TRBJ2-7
TGTGCCAGCAGTTCTCTAGCAGGTTACGAGCAGTACTTC
CASSSLAGYEQYF
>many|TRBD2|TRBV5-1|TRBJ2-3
TGTGCCAGCAGTCCTCGGCTAGCGGGATCCACAGATACGCAGTATTTT
CASSPRLAGSTDTQYF
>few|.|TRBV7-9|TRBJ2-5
TGTGCCAGCAGCTTAATCGTCAGCCAAGAGACCCAGTACTTC
CASSLIVSQETQYF
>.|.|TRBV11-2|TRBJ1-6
TGTGCCAGCAGCTTAGACTATAATTCACCCCTCCACTTT
CASSLDYNSPLHF
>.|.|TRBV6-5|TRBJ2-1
TGTGCCAGCAGTTACTCGATTAGGGTCGAGCCCTACAATGAGCAGTTCTTC
CASSYSIRVEPYNEQFF
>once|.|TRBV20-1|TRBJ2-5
TGCAGTGCCGTTATCGAACAAGAGACCCAGTACTTC
CSAVIEQETQYF
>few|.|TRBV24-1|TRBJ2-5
TGTGCCACCAGTGACGGTCCCCAAAAAGAGACCCAGTACTTC
CATSDGPQKETQYF
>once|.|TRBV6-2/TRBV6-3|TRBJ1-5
TGTGCCAGCAGTTGTGGACCGTTCAATCAGCCCCAGCATTTT
CASSCGPFNQPQHF
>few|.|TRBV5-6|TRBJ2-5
TGTGCCAGCAGCTTGGTGGCCAGCGGAGAGACCCAGTACTTC
CASSLVASGETQYF
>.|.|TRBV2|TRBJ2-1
TGTGCCAGCAGCTCCTCCTCCTTCTCCTACAATGAGCAGTTCTTC
CASSSSSFSYNEQFF
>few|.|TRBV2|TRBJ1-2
TGTGCCAGCAAGAGCGGGGCAGAGGGGCTCACAGAAGTTGATGGCTACACCTTC
CASKSGAEGLTEVDGYTF
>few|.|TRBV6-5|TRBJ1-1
TGTGCCAGCAGTTACTCGAGTCGGAGGAACACTGAAGCTTTCTTT
CASSYSSRRNTEAFF
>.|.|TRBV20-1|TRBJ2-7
TGCAGTGTGGTCCTCTCCGCGGGCTACGAGCAGTACTTC
CSVVLSAGYEQYF
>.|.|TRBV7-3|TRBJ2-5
TGTGCCAGCAGCTTAACAGGGGACTCGCCCCAGACCCAGTACTTC
CASSLTGDSPQTQYF
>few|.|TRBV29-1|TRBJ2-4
TGCAGCGTTGAATCCACAGGGACCAAAAACATTCAGTACTTC
CSVESTGTKNIQYF
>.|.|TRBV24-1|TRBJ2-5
TGTGCCACCAGTGCCTCCTGGGGTCGAGAGACCCAGTACTTC
CATSASWGRETQYF
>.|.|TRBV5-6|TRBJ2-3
TGTGCCAGCAGAAACGGCGCAGATACGCAGTATTTT
CASRNGADTQYF
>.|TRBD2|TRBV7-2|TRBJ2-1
TGTGCCAGCAGCCTAGGGACTAGCGGTTTTTACAATGAGCAGTTCTTC
CASSLGTSGFYNEQFF
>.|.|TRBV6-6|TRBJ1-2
TGTGCCGCAGGAGCTAGACGGGAGGCATCTAACTATGGCTACACCTTC
CAAGARREASNYGYTF
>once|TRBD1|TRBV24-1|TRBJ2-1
TGTGCCACCAGTGATTTGAACCCGGGACAGGGGCAATACAATGAGCAGTTCTTC
CATSDLNPGQGQYNEQFF
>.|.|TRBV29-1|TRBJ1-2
TGCAGCGTTGAAGCCCTCGACAGACTCTATGGCTACACCTTC
CSVEALDRLYGYTF
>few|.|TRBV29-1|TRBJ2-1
TGCAGCGTTGGGAGGGCCGGGAGACTCAATGAGCAGTTCTTC
CSVGRAGRLNEQFF
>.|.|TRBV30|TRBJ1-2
TGTGCCTGGAGTGTATATGGGCAGTCCTATGGCTACACCTTC
CAWSVYGQSYGYTF
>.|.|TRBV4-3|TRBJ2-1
TGCGCCAGCAGCCACCCAACTAGGTCCTACTCCTACAATGAGCAGTTCTTC
CASSHPTRSYSYNEQFF
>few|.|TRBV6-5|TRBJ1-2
TGTGCCAGCAGTTACTTAGGGCAGGGAAGAGACTATGGCTACACCTTC
CASSYLGQGRDYGYTF
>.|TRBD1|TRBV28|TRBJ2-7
TGTGCCAGCTCCGGAGTCGAGGGGGCTGTGTACGAGCAGTACTTC
CASSGVEGAVYEQYF
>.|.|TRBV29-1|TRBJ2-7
TGCAGCGTTCTGGCAGGGCAGGGCCAGTACTTC
CSVLAGQGQYF
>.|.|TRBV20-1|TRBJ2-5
TGCAGTGCTAGCAGAGAAGAGACCCAGTACTTC
CSASREETQYF
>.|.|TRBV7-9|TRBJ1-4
TGTGCCAGCAGCTCTGCAGGGAATGAAAAACTGTTTTTT
CASSSAGNEKLFF
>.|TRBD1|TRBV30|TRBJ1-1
TGTGCCTGGACGGGACAGATGAACACTGAAGCTTTCTTT
CAWTGQMNTEAFF
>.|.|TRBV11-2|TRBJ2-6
TGTGCCAGCAGCCAATGGGCCAACGTCCTGACTTTC
CASSQWANVLTF
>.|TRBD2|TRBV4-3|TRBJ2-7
TGCGCCAGCAGCCAAGAAATGCGACTAGCGGGAGGGCCTAGGGACGAGCAGTACTTC
CASSQEMRLAGGPRDEQYF
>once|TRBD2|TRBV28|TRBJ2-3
TGTGCCAGCAGTTTATTCGGGACTAGCGGGAGTATCGGTAGCACAGATACGCAGTATTTT
CASSLFGTSGSIGSTDTQYF
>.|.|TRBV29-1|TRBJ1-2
TGCAGCGCCCCCCTTCGAGGGTCTGACGGCTACACCTTC
CSAPLRGSDGYTF
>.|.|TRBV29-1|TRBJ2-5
TGCAGCGTGACCTGGGGGGCGGTCATCCAAGAGACCCAGTACTTC
CSVTWGAVIQETQYF
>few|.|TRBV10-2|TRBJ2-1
TGCGCCAGCAGACCAGGACAGTCGGATCTGTTCTTC
CASRPGQSDLFF
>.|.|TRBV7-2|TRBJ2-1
TGTGCCAGCTGCAAGGCATCCTACAATGAGCAGTTCTTC
CASCKASYNEQFF
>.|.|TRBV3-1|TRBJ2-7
TGTGCCAGCAGCCCGGGTAGCGAACAATACGAGCAGTACTTC
CASSPGSEQYEQYF